This T cell receptor (beta chain) was retrieved from a study of blood T cell repertoires in COVID-19. Study background: Acute and convalescent COVID-19 samples came from the United States, Italy and Spain.

Recovery among Cohort 3 donors was established by two negative PCRs, clearance, or symptom resolution. Assay: immunoSEQ multiplex PCR; the TCRdb copy retains only in-frame clones and omits some. The table has around 390,000 clones, 87% seen once. The V end lost 2 bases, the J end lost 5 bases, and 12 bases lay between the germline ends. From germline, CDR1 is MNHEY and CDR2 SMNVEV (reference sequence). There are 15 residues in the CDR3. The sequence derives from a woman aged 45-65 years who had recovered from COVID-19. Sequencing input: PBMCs or T cells enriched from blood (not recorded which). V usage is TRBV27 and J usage is TRBJ1-4; TRBD1 is a possible D gene (5 bases). Here the CDR3 reads CASSLGGEPNEKLFF. DNA of the CDR3: TGTGCCAGCAGTTTAGGAGGGGAACCCAATGAAAAACTGTTTTTT.